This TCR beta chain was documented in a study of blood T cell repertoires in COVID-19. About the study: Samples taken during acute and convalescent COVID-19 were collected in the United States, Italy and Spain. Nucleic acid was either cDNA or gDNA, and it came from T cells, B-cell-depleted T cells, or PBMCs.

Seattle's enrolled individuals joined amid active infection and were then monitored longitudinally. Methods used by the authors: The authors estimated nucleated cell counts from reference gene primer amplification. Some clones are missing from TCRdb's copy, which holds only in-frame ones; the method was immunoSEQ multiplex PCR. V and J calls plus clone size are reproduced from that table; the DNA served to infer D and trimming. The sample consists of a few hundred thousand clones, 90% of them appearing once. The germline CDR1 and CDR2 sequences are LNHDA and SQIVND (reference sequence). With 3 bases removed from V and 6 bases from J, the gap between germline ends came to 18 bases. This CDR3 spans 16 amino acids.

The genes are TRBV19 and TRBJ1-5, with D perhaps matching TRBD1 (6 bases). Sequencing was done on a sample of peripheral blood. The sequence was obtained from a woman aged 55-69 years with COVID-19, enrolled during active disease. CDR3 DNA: TGTGCCAGTAGTATGTTCGCGGGGGCTCAGGTTCAGCCCCAGCATTTT. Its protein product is CASSMFAGAQVQPQHF.